This T cell receptor (beta chain) is from a study of T cells in Graves' hyperthyroidism and ophthalmopathy. Amplified regions were TCR beta CDR3 sequences from RNA transcripts. The TCR CDR3 first-round RT-PCR relied on the HTBI primer set. TCRdb re-called the multiplex PCR reads through MiXCR, storing one row per CDR3 protein. The sample contains 500,000 to 600,000 distinct CDR3 sequences, about a sixth of which appear only once. Disease duration under 2 months; hyperthyroidism patients were aged 18 to 65. The table lists this clonotype with a few counts. The material sequenced was blood. The sequence derives from a woman under 30 with Graves' hyperthyroidism.

The CDR3 nucleotides are TGTGCCAGCAGTTTGATCGGGGGGCCAGATACGCAGTATTTT. Its translation is CASSLIGGPDTQYF. The chain joins TRBV27 to TRBJ2-3; D might be TRBD2 (7 bases). Per the germline V gene, CDR1 is MNHEY and CDR2 is SMNVEV (reference sequence). The CDR3 consists of 14 residues. V dropped 3 bases and J dropped 4 bases, with 11 bases sitting between them.